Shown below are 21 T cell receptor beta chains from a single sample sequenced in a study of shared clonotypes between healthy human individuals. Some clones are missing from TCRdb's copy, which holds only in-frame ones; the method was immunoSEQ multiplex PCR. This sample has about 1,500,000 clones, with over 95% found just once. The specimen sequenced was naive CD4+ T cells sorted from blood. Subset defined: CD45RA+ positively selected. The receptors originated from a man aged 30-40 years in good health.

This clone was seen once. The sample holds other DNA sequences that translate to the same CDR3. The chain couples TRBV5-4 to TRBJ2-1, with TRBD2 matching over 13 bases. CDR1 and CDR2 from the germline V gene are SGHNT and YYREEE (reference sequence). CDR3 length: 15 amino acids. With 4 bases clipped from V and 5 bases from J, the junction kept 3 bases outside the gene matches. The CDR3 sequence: CASSLGLAGNNEQFF. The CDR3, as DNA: TGTGCCAGCAGCCTGGGACTAGCGGGAAACAATGAGCAGTTCTTC. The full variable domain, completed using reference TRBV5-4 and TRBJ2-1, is ETGVTQSPTHLIKTRGQQVTLRCSSQSGHNTVSWYQQALGQGPQFIFQYYREEENGRGNFPPRFSGLQFPNYSSELNVNALELDDSALYLCASSLGLAGNNEQFFGPGTRLTVL.

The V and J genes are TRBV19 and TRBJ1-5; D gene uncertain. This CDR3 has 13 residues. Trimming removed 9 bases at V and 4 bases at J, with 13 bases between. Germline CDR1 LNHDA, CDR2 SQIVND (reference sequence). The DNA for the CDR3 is TGTGCCAGGAAAATTCTAGGAAATCAGCCCCAGCATTTT. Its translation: CARKILGNQPQHF.

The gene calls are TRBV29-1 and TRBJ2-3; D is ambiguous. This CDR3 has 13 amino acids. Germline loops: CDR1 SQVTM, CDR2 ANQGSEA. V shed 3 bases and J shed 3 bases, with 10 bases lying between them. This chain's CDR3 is CSVERRGTDTQYF. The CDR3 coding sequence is TGCAGCGTTGAGAGGAGAGGTACAGATACGCAGTATTTT.

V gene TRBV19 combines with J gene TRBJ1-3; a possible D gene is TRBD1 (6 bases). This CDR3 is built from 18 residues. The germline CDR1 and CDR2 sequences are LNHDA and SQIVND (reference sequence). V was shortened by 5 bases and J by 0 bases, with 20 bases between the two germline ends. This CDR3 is CASSVQRRGQSSGNTIYF. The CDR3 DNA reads TGTGCCAGTAGTGTCCAGAGGAGGGGACAAAGCTCTGGAAACACCATATATTTT.

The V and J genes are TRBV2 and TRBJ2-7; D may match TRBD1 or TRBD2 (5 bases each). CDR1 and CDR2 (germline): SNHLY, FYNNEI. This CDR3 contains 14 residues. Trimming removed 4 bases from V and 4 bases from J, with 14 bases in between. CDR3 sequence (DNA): TGTGCCAGCAGTGTCTCGGGGACCGGATACGAGCAGTACTTC. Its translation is CASSVSGTGYEQYF.

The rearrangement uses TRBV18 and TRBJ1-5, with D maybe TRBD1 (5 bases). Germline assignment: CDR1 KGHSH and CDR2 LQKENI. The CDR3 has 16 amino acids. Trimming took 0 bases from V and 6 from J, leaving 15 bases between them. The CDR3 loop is CASSPPVLAGFQPQHF. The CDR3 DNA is TGTGCCAGCTCACCACCGGTTCTGGCAGGGTTTCAGCCCCAGCATTTT.

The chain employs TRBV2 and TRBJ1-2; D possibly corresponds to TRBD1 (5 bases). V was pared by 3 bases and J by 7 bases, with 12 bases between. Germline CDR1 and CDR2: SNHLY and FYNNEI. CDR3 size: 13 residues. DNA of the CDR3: TGTGCCAGCAGTGAGTTACAGGTTGGTGGCTACACCTTC. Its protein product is CASSELQVGGYTF.

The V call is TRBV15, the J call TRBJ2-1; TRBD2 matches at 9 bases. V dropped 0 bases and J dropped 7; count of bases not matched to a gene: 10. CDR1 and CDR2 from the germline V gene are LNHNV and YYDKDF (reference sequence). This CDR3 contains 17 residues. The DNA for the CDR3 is TGTGCCACCAGCAGAGACCGGGTAGCGGGAGTGTATAATGAGCAGTTCTTC. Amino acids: CATSRDRVAGVYNEQFF. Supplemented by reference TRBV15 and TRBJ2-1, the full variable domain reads DAMVIQNPRYQVTQFGKPVTLSCSQTLNHNVMYWYQQKSSQAPKLLFHYYDKDFNNEADTPDNFQSRRPNTSFCFLDIRSPGLGDTAMYLCATSRDRVAGVYNEQFFGPGTRLTVL.

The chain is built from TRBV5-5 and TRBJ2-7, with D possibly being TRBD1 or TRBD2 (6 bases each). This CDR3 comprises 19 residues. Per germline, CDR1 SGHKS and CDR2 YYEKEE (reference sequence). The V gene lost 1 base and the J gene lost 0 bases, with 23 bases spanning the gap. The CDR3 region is CASSLYRGRSGDNSYEQYF. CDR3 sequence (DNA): TGTGCCAGCAGCTTGTACCGGGGGCGGTCGGGGGATAACTCCTACGAGCAGTACTTC. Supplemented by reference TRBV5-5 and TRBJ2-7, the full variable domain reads DAGVTQSPTHLIKTRGQQVTLRCSPISGHKSVSWYQQVLGQGPQFIFQYYEKEERGRGNFPDRFSARQFPNYSSELNVNALLLGDSALYLCASSLYRGRSGDNSYEQYFGPGTRLTVT.

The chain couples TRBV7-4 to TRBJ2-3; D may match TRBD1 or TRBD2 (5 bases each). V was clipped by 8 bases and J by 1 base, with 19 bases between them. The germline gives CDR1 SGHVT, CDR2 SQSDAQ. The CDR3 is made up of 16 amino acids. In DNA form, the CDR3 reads TGTGCCAGCTTGCCTTGGGGGAGTCGACGCACAGATACGCAGTATTTT. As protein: CASLPWGSRRTDTQYF.

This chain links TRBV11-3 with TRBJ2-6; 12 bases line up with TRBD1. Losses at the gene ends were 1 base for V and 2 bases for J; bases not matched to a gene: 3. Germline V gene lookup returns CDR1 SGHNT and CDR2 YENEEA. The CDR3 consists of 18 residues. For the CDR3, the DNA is TGTGCCAGCAGCTTAGGGGACAGGGGGCTAGCTGGGGCCAACGTCCTGACTTTC. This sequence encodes CASSLGDRGLAGANVLTF.

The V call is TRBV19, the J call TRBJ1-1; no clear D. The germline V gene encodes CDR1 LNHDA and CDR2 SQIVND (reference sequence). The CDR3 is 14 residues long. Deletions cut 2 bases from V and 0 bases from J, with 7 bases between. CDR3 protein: CASSIRRLNTEAFF. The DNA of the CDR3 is TGTGCCAGTAGTATAAGGCGGCTGAACACTGAAGCTTTCTTT.

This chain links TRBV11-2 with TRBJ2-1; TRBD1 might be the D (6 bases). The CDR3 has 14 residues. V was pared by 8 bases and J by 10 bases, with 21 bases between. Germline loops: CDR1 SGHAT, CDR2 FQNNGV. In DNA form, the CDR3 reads TGTGCCAGCTCCGGGACACTTCGGTTTGTGGAGCAGTTCTTC. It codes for CASSGTLRFVEQFF.

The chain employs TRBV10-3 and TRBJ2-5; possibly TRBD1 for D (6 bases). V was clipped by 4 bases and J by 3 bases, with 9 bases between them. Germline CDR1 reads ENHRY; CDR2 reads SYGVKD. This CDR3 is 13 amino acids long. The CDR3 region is CAISVGQKETQYF. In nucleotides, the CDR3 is TGTGCCATCAGTGTAGGACAGAAAGAGACCCAGTACTTC.

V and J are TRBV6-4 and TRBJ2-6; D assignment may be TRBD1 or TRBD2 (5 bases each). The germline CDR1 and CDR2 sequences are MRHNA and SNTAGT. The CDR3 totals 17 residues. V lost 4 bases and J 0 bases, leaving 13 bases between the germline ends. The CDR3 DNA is TGTGCCAGCAGTGCTATGGGACGGGACTCTGGGGCCAACGTCCTGACTTTC. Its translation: CASSAMGRDSGANVLTF.

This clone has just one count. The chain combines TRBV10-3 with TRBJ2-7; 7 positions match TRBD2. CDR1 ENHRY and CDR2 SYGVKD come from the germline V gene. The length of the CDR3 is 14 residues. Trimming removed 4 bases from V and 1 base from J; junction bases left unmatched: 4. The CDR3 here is CAISAGGSSYEQYF. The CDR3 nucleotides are TGTGCCATCAGTGCGGGAGGTTCTTCCTACGAGCAGTACTTC.

The DNA of the CDR3 is TGTGCCACCAGCAGAGAAGACATTCAGTACTTC. Its protein is CATSREDIQYF. The chain links TRBV15 to TRBJ2-4, with no clear D. Germline assignment: CDR1 LNHNV and CDR2 YYDKDF (reference sequence). V lost 0 bases and J 8 bases, leaving 2 bases between the germline ends. The CDR3 sequence is 11 residues long.

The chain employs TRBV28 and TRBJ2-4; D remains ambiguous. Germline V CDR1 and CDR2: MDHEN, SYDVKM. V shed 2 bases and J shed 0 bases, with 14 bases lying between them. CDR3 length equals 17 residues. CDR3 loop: CASSLATKSLAKNIQYF. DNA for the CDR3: TGTGCCAGCAGTTTAGCCACCAAGTCATTAGCCAAAAACATTCAGTACTTC.

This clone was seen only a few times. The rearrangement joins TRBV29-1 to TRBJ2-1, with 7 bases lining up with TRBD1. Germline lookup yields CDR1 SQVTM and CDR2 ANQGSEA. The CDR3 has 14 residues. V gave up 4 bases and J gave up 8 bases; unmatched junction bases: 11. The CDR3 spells CSVVARGGNDEQFF. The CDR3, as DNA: TGCAGCGTTGTAGCGAGAGGGGGCAACGATGAGCAGTTCTTC.

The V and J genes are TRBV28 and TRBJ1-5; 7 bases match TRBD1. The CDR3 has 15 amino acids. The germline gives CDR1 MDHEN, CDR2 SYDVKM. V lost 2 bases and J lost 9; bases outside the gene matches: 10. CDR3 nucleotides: TGTGCCAGCAGTTTAGCCAGGGGGTGGTCGGGGCCCCAGCATTTT. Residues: CASSLARGWSGPQHF.

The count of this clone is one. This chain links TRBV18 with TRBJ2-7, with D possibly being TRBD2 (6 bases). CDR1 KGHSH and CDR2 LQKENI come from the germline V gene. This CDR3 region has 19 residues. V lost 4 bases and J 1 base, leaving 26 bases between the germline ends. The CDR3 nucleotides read TGTGCCAGCTCACTTTTTAGCGGTTCAGACACACTACCTTCCTACGAGCAGTACTTC. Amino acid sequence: CASSLFSGSDTLPSYEQYF.